The 12 T cell receptor beta chains presented below share a single source sample, sequenced in a study of blood T cell repertoires in COVID-19. Assay used: immunoSEQ multiplex PCR; TCRdb lists only in-frame clones, some missing. Found here are about 280,000 clones, roughly 80% of them singletons; the top ten hold about 5%. What was sequenced was PBMCs or T cells enriched from blood (not recorded which). The receptor set was obtained from a man in his forties who had been exposed to COVID-19.

This CDR3 is CASSLEAIEPEAFF. The CDR3 DNA sequence: TGTGCCAGCAGCTTGGAAGCGATTGAACCTGAAGCTTTCTTT. The rearrangement uses TRBV5-4 and TRBJ1-1; D is ambiguous. The V gene lost 0 bases and the J gene lost 6 bases, with 12 bases spanning the gap. The CDR3 is made up of 14 amino acids. Germline CDR1 SGHNT, CDR2 YYREEE (reference sequence).

This clone was counted between two and nine times. The chain joins TRBV3-1 (or the pseudogene TRBV3-2) to TRBJ1-5, with D perhaps matching TRBD1 (5 bases). V shed 0 bases and J shed 3 bases, with 18 bases lying between them. The CDR3 is made up of 18 amino acids. The germline CDR1 and CDR2 sequences are LGHDT and YNNKEL (reference sequence). The CDR3 DNA reads as TGTGCCAGCAGCCAAGATGGGTTGGAGGGGCCTAACAATCAGCCCCAGCATTTT. This sequence encodes CASSQDGLEGPNNQPQHF.

J is TRBJ1-2 and V is TRBV11-2; D may be TRBD1 (6 bases). CDR3 size: 12 residues. Trimming took off 5 bases at V and 8 bases at J, with 12 bases between the two ends. Germline CDR1 SGHAT, CDR2 FQNNGV. CDR3 bases: TGTGCCAGCAGCCAACAGGGACGGGGCTACACCTTC. Protein product: CASSQQGRGYTF.

The chain uses TRBV7-3 and TRBJ2-3; 7 bases are shared with TRBD2. Unmatched junction bases numbered 3, after V lost 2 bases and J lost 1 base. This CDR3 has 15 residues. Germline CDR1 is SGHTA and CDR2 is FQGTGA. CDR3 coding DNA: TGTGCCAGCAGCTTATTCACTAGCGGCACAGATACGCAGTATTTT. It translates to CASSLFTSGTDTQYF.

The rearrangement links TRBV18 to TRBJ1-1; D remains ambiguous. Deletions cut 3 bases from V and 0 bases from J, with 8 bases between. CDR1 is KGHSH, CDR2 LQKENI, per germline. The CDR3 sequence is 14 residues long. The CDR3 DNA is TGTGCCAGCTCACCTTCCGTAATGAACACTGAAGCTTTCTTT. Translated, it gives CASSPSVMNTEAFF.

The chain has TRBV29-1 and TRBJ1-1; maybe TRBD1 (5 bases). CDR3 size: 12 residues. Trimming removed 8 bases at V and 1 base at J, with 11 bases between. Germline values: CDR1 SQVTM, CDR2 ANQGSEA. CDR3 residues: CSRLTENTEAFF. The DNA for the CDR3 is TGCAGCAGATTGACAGAGAACACTGAAGCTTTCTTT.

The V call is TRBV10-3, the J call TRBJ1-2; 8 bases match TRBD1. With 6 bases clipped from V and 1 base from J, the junction kept 4 bases outside the gene matches. This CDR3 comprises 14 residues. CDR1 and CDR2 from the germline V gene are ENHRY and SYGVKD. The CDR3 reads CAISTGGFNYGYTF. The CDR3 DNA follows: TGTGCCATCAGCACAGGGGGGTTTAACTATGGCTACACCTTC.

J is TRBJ2-7 and V is TRBV11-2; 10 positions match TRBD2. CDR1 SGHAT and CDR2 FQNNGV come from the germline V gene. This CDR3 region has 19 residues. The V segment lost 5 bases and the J segment 0 bases; nucleotides outside the gene matches: 16. DNA for the CDR3: TGTGCCAGCAGCCTGCATATGCGGAATAGCGGGAGGTACTCCTACGAGCAGTACTTC. It yields the protein CASSLHMRNSGRYSYEQYF.

This chain connects TRBV3-1 (or the pseudogene TRBV3-2) to TRBJ2-7, with 11 bases lining up with TRBD2. The CDR3 is 16 amino acids. Germline loops: CDR1 LGHDT, CDR2 YNNKEL (reference sequence). V gave up 5 bases and J gave up 6 bases; unmatched junction bases: 12. The CDR3 DNA follows: TGTGCCAGCAGCACCCGGACTAGCGGGCAAGGGCGCGAGCAGTACTTC. Translated, it gives CASSTRTSGQGREQYF.

This sequence joins TRBV15 and TRBJ1-4; 10 bases align to TRBD1. Germline assignment: CDR1 LNHNV and CDR2 YYDKDF (reference sequence). The CDR3 consists of 14 residues. With V trimmed by 3 bases and J by 6 bases, 1 base remained unmatched. CDR3 amino acids: CATSRDRGDEKLFF. The CDR3 DNA follows: TGTGCCACCAGCAGGGACAGGGGGGATGAAAAACTGTTTTTT.

The V and J genes are TRBV4-1 and TRBJ1-2; D possibly corresponds to TRBD1 (5 bases). CDR3 size: 14 residues. Trimming cost V 0 bases and J 6 bases, with 11 bases left between them. Germline V gene data show CDR1 as MGHRA and CDR2 as YSYEKL. The CDR3 region has the DNA TGCGCCAGCAGCCAAGAATTTGGGGCGGATGGCTACACCTTC. Residues: CASSQEFGADGYTF.

CDR3: CSASTSIEQYF. The DNA of the CDR3 is TGCAGTGCCAGTACTAGCATCGAGCAGTACTTC. The chain uses TRBV20-1 and TRBJ2-7; TRBD2 might be the D (6 bases). The CDR3 covers 11 residues. Germline V gene sequence: CDR1 DFQATT, CDR2 SNEGSKA (reference sequence). The germline V and J ends were trimmed by 6 bases and 6 bases, with 12 bases remaining between them.